This T cell receptor (beta chain) appears in the sequencing data of a study of the immune and genomic landscape of osteosarcoma. Overall study context: Most patients were poor-risk; about 61% had died. Localized disease at presentation in approximately 77%; roughly 60% were male. Study-wide results and caveats: Compared with cold C1, the hot C3 cluster had higher, still-low clonality.

Assay: immunoSEQ multiplex PCR; the TCRdb copy retains only in-frame clones and omits some. The sample holds approximately 1,600 clones, roughly 69% seen once. This clone was found a few times. Its antigen remains unknown. This sample includes further DNA sequences coding for the same CDR3. The post-treatment osteosarcoma tumors were primary, local recurrence or metastasis specimens from poor-prognosis patients. The clonotype was recovered from a man aged 18 to 30 with osteosarcoma. Sequencing was done on a sample of primary tumor tissue from the T10 vertebra.

The CDR3 loop is CSARIQGSYTF. CDR3 DNA: TGCAGTGCTCGTATCCAGGGGAGCTACACCTTC. This chain uses TRBV20-1 with TRBJ1-2; D perhaps matches TRBD1 (6 bases). The CDR3 extends over 11 amino acids. V was clipped by 5 bases and J by 9 bases, with 13 bases between them. Germline V gene sequence: CDR1 DFQATT, CDR2 SNEGSKA (reference sequence).